This TCR beta chain was retrieved from a study of blood T cell repertoires in COVID-19. Study overall: From T cells, B-cell-depleted T cells, or PBMCs came the material, which was cDNA or gDNA.

This CDR3 contains 12 residues. In germline, CDR1 is SEHNR, CDR2 FQNEAQ (reference sequence). Deletions cut 6 bases from V and 2 bases from J, with 8 bases between. Original handling: Amplification from reference gene primers served as the basis for estimated nucleated cell counts. The assay was immunoSEQ multiplex PCR, and TCRdb's table has in-frame clones only and misses some. The V and J calls and clone size are taken from that table; D and trimming were inferred from the DNA. The sample contains more than 110,000 clones, around nine tenths of which appear only once. The rearrangement links TRBV7-9 to TRBJ2-7; D is unresolved. The clonotype originates from a human donor in a cohort sampled during active COVID-19. The sequenced sample consisted of peripheral blood. The CDR3 here is CASRAGTYEQYF. The CDR3 DNA is TGTGCCAGCAGGGCAGGAACCTACGAGCAGTACTTC.